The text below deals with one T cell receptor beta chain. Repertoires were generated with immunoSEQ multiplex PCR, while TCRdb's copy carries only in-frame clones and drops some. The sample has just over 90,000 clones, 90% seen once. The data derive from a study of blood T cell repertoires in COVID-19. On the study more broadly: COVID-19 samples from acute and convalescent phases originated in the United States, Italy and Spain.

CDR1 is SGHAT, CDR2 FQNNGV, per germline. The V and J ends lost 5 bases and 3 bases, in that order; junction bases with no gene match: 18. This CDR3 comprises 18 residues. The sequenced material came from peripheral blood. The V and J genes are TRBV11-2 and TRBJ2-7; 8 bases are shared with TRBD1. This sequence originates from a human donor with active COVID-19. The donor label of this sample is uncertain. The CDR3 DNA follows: TGTGCCAGCAGCGCCGGGACAGGCGCCCACACCGCCCTCTACGAGCAGTACTTC. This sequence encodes CASSAGTGAHTALYEQYF.